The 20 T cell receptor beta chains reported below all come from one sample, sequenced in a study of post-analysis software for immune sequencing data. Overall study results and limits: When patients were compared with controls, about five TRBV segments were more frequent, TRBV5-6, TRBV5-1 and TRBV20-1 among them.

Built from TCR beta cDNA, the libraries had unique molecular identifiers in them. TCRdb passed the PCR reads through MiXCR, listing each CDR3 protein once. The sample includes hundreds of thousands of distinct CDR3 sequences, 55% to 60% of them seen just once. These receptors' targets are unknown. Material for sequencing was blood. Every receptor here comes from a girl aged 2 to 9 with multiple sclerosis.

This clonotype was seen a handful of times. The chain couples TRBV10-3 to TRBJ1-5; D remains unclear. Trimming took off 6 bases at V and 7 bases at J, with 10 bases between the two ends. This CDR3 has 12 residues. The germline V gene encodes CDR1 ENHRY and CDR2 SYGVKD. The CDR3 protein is CAISPPGQPQHF. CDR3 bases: TGTGCCATCAGCCCCCCGGGCCAGCCCCAGCATTTT.

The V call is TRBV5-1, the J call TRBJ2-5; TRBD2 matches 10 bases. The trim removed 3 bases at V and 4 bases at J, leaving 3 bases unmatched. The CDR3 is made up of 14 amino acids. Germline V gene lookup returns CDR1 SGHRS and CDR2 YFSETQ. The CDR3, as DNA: TGCGCCAGCAGCTCGATAGCGGGAGGAGAGACCCAGTACTTC. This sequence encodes CASSSIAGGETQYF.

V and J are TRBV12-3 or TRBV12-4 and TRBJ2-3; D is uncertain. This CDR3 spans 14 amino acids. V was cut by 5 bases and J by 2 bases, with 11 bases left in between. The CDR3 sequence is CASSPSWDTDTQYF. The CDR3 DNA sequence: TGTGCCAGCAGTCCCAGTTGGGACACAGATACGCAGTATTTT.

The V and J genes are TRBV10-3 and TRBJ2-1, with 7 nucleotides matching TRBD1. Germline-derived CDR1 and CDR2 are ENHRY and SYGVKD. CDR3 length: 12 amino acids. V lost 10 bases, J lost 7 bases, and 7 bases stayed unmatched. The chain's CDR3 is CATRDSRNEQFF. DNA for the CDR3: TGTGCCACCAGGGACAGTAGGAATGAGCAGTTCTTC.

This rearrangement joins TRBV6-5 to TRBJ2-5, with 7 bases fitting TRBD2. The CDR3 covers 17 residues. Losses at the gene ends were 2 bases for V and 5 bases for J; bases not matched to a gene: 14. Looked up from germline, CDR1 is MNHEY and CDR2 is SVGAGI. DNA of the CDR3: TGTGCCAGCAGTTACGACTGGGGGGGAGAAGGTCGGGAGACCCAGTACTTC. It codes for CASSYDWGGEGRETQYF.

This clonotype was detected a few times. CDR3 loop: CASTEGRRGTSNEQFF. As DNA, the CDR3 is TGTGCCAGCACCGAGGGGAGAAGGGGGACTTCGAATGAGCAGTTCTTC. The J gene is TRBJ2-1, the V gene TRBV12-3 or TRBV12-4; either TRBD1 or TRBD2 may fit D (6 bases each). This CDR3 contains 16 residues. The V gene lost 7 bases and the J gene lost 7 bases, with 23 bases spanning the gap.

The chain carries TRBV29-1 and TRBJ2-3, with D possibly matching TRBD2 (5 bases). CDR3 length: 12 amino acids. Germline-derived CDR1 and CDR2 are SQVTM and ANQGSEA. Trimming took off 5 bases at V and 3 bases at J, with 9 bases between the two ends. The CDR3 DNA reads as TGCAGCGTTTCCCGGGGTACAGATACGCAGTATTTT. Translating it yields CSVSRGTDTQYF.

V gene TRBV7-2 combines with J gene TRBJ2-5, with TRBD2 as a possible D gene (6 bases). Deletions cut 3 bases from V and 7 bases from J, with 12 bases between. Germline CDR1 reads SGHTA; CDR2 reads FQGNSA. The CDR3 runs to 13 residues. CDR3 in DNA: TGTGCCAGCAGCTTCGGGACTGGGGGGACCCAGTACTTC. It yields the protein CASSFGTGGTQYF.

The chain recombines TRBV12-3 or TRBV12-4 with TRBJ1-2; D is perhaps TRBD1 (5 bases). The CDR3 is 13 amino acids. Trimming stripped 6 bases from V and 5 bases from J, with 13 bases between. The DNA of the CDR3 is TGTGCCAGCAGAAGACAGCCCCTTTATGGCTACACCTTC. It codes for CASRRQPLYGYTF.

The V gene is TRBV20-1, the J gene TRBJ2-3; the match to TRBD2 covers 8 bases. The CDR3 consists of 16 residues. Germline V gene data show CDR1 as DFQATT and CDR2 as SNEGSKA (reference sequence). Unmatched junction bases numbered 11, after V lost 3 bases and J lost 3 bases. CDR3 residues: CSASGGAHRGTDTQYF. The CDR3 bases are TGCAGTGCTAGCGGGGGGGCCCACAGAGGGACAGATACGCAGTATTTT.

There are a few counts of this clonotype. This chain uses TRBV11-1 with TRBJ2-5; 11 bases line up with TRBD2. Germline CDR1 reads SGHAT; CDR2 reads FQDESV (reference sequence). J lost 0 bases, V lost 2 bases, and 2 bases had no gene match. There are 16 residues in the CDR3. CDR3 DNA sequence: TGTGCCAGCAGCTTACCGGGACTAGCGGACCAAGAGACCCAGTACTTC. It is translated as CASSLPGLADQETQYF.

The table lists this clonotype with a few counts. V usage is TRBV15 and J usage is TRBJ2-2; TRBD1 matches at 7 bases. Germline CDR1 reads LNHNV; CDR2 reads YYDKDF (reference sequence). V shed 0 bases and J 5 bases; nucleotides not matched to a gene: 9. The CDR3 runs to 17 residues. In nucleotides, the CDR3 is TGTGCCACCAGCAGAGATCGGAACAGGGGACGAACCGGGGAGCTGTTTTTT. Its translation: CATSRDRNRGRTGELFF.

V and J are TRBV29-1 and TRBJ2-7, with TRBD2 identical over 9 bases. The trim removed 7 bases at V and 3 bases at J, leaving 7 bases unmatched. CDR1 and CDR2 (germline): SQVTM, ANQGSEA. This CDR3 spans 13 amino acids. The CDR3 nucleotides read TGCAGCGCCCGACTAGCGGAACTCTACGAGCAGTACTTC. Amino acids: CSARLAELYEQYF.

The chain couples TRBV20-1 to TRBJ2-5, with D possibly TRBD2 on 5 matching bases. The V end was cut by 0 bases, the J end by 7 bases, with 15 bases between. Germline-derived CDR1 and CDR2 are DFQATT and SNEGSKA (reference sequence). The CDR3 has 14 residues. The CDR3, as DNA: TGCAGTGCTAGAGATGGGATAACTAGTAGGACCCAGTACTTC. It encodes CSARDGITSRTQYF.

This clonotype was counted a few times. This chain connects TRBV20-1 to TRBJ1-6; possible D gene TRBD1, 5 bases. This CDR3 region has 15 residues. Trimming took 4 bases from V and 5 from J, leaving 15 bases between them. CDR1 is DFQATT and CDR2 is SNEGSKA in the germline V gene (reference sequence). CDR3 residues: CSATLGRSHNSPLHF. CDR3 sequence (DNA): TGCAGTGCTACCCTGGGACGAAGTCATAATTCACCCCTCCACTTT.

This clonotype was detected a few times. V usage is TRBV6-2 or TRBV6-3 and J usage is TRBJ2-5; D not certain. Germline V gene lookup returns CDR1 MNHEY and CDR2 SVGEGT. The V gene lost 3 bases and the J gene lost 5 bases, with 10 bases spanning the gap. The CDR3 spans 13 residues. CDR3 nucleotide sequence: TGTGCCAGCAGTTATAGGTTCGGGGAGACCCAGTACTTC. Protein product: CASSYRFGETQYF.

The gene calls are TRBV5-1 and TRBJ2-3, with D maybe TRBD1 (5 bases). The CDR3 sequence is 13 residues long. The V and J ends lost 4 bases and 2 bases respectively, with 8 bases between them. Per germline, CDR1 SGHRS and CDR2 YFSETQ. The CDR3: CASSADTTDTQYF. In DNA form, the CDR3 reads TGCGCCAGCAGCGCGGACACCACAGATACGCAGTATTTT.

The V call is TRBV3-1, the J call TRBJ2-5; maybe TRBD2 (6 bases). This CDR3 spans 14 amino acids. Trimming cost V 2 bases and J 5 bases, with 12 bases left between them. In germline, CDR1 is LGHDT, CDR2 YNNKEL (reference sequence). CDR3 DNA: TGTGCCAGCAGCCAAACCGGGGGAAGCGAGACCCAGTACTTC. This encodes CASSQTGGSETQYF.

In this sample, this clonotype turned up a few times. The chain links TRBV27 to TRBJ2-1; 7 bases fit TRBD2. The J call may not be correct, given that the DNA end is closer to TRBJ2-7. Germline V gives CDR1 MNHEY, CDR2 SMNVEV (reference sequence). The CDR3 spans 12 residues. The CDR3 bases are TGTGCCAGCAGTTTCCCGGGAGGTGAGCAGTACTTC. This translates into CASSFPGGEQYF.

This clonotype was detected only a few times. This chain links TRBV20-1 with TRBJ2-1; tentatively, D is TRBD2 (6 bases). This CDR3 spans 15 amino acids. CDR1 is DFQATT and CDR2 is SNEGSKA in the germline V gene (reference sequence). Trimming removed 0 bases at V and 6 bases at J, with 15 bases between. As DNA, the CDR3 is TGCAGTGCTAGAGATCTGGCTAGCGCTGCCAATGAGCAGTTCTTC. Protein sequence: CSARDLASAANEQFF.